This TCR beta chain was obtained from a study of T cells in Graves' hyperthyroidism and ophthalmopathy. This clonotype was counted ten times or more. Germline CDR1 is ENHRY and CDR2 is SYGVKD. This CDR3 has 14 amino acids. Trimming removed 3 bases at V and 3 bases at J, with 9 bases between. TCR beta CDR3 regions were amplified from RNA transcripts. Using the HTBI primer set, a first-round RT-PCR was run on the TCR CDR3. Each CDR3 protein is one row after TCRdb ran MiXCR on the multiplex PCR reads. The sample includes 500,000 to 750,000 distinct CDR3 sequences, approximately 15% of them seen just once.

This chain joins TRBV10-3 and TRBJ1-5; D call uncertain. The TCR comes from a woman aged 30 to 39 with Graves' hyperthyroidism. The specimen was blood. CDR3 nucleotides: TGTGCCATCAGTGAAGGGTCAGACAATCAGCCCCAGCATTTT. Protein sequence: CAISEGSDNQPQHF.